Listed here are 29 T cell receptor beta chains from one sample, sequenced in a study of T cell repertoires in cytomegalovirus infection. A single record per CDR3 protein comes from TCRdb applying MiXCR to the reads. The sample yields more than 250,000 distinct CDR3 sequences, roughly 13% seen once. The material sequenced was PBMCs. These receptors all come from a human donor in good health (CMV status not recorded). Some clones in this sample may be carry-over from other donors' samples.

The chain couples TRBV7-3 to TRBJ2-1, with unresolved D. Trimming pared 1 base from V and 10 bases from J, leaving 8 bases between. CDR1 and CDR2 (germline): SGHTA, FQGTGA. This CDR3 has 12 amino acids. In DNA form, the CDR3 reads TGTGCCAGCAGCTTAAGGGTTGGGGAGCAGTTCTTC. Its protein is CASSLRVGEQFF. The complete variable domain, with remaining parts taken from reference TRBV7-3 and TRBJ2-1, reads GAGVSQTPSNKVTEKGKYVELRCDPISGHTALYWYRQSLGQGPEFLIYFQGTGAADDSGLPNDRFFAVRPEGSVSTLKIQRTERGDSAVYLCASSLRVGEQFFGPGTRLTVL.

The chain couples TRBV20-1 to TRBJ2-7; D is unresolved. The length of the CDR3 is 14 residues. CDR1 is DFQATT and CDR2 is SNEGSKA in the germline V gene (reference sequence). Trimming cost V 3 bases and J 3 bases, with 15 bases left between them. CDR3 DNA sequence: TGCAGTGCTAGCCCCAGGCTTGAGTTCTACGAGCAGTACTTC. Residues: CSASPRLEFYEQYF.

The table lists this clonotype with many counts. This rearrangement joins TRBV7-2 to TRBJ2-4, with a weak D call TRBD2 (6 bases). Deletions cut 4 bases from V and 0 bases from J, with 10 bases between. Looked up from germline, CDR1 is SGHTA and CDR2 is FQGNSA. The CDR3 consists of 15 residues. The CDR3 nucleotides are TGTGCCAGCAGCTCCTCAGCGGGAGCCAAAAACATTCAGTACTTC. Translating it yields CASSSSAGAKNIQYF.

This clonotype was seen a handful of times. The chain employs TRBV15 and TRBJ1-4; D call uncertain. The V gene's germline CDR1 is LNHNV and CDR2 YYDKDF (reference sequence). The CDR3 is made up of 14 amino acids. The V gene lost 2 bases and the J gene lost 7 bases, with 11 bases spanning the gap. The DNA of the CDR3 is TGTGCCACCAGCAGATTTGGATGGGGTGAAAAACTGTTTTTT. Its translation is CATSRFGWGEKLFF.

The rearrangement uses TRBV12-3 or TRBV12-4 and TRBJ1-2; D is uncertain. Trimming left V 4 bases short and J 3 bases short, with 21 bases between. The CDR3 runs to 17 residues. This chain's CDR3 is CASSSSRRYPKYYGYTF. The CDR3, as DNA: TGTGCCAGCAGTTCATCACGACGGTACCCAAAGTACTATGGCTACACCTTC.

This clonotype has a handful of counts. This rearrangement joins TRBV29-1 to TRBJ1-1, with D possibly matching TRBD1 (5 bases). Trimming shortened V by 5 bases and J by 0 bases, and 16 bases separated the two germline ends. CDR1 SQVTM and CDR2 ANQGSEA come from the germline V gene. The CDR3 is 15 residues long. The CDR3 DNA sequence: TGCAGCGTTCTCCCGCAGGGTTTTTTGAACACTGAAGCTTTCTTT. Encoded protein: CSVLPQGFLNTEAFF.

The V and J genes are TRBV12-3 or TRBV12-4 and TRBJ1-1; a weak D match, TRBD1 (5 bases). V was pared by 6 bases and J by 4 bases, with 15 bases between. The CDR3 length is 14 residues. CDR3 region: CASRFAGRATEAFF. CDR3 coding DNA: TGTGCCAGCAGGTTTGCAGGGCGCGCCACTGAAGCTTTCTTT.

This chain joins TRBV11-2 and TRBJ2-5, with D possibly TRBD2 on 6 matching bases. The V gene's germline CDR1 is SGHAT and CDR2 FQNNGV. CDR3 length equals 15 residues. V dropped 1 base and J dropped 4 bases, with 13 bases sitting between them. CDR3 nucleotide sequence: TGTGCCAGCAGCTTAGGAGGGAGGACCATAGAGACCCAGTACTTC. Amino acid sequence: CASSLGGRTIETQYF.

This clonotype was seen ten or more times. The CDR3 region has the DNA TGTGCCAGCAGCTTAGCGCCCATAGGCTCCTACAATGAGCAGTTCTTC. Translating gives CASSLAPIGSYNEQFF. The genes are TRBV7-8 and TRBJ2-1; D not resolved. The length of the CDR3 is 16 residues. Germline V gene sequence: CDR1 SGHVS, CDR2 FQNEAQ. V lost 0 bases and J 0 bases, leaving 9 bases between the germline ends.

There are a few counts of this clonotype. The chain employs TRBV7-2 and TRBJ2-5; 8 positions match TRBD2. The J segment lost 2 bases and the V segment lost 0 bases, leaving 5 bases of the junction unmatched. This CDR3 is built from 16 residues. Germline V CDR1 and CDR2: SGHTA, FQGNSA. The CDR3: CASSLAKSGRQETQYF. CDR3 DNA sequence: TGTGCCAGCAGCTTAGCGAAAAGCGGGAGACAAGAGACCCAGTACTTC. The full variable domain, rest sourced from reference TRBV7-2 and TRBJ2-5, is GAGVSQSPSNKVTEKGKDVELRCDPISGHTALYWYRQSLGQGLEFLIYFQGNSAPDKSGLPSDRFSAERTGGSVSTLTIQRTQQEDSAVYLCASSLAKSGRQETQYFGPGTRLLVL.

The rearrangement uses TRBV6-6 and TRBJ2-2; 9 bases are a match to TRBD2. V was clipped by 0 bases and J by 2 bases; unmatched bases: 4. The CDR3 is 17 amino acids. The germline V gene has CDR1 MNHNY and CDR2 SVGAGI (reference sequence). This CDR3 reads CASSYSRGGGNTGELFF. CDR3 in DNA: TGTGCCAGCAGTTACTCTCGCGGGGGGGGAAACACCGGGGAGCTGTTTTTT.

There are a few counts of this clonotype. The rearrangement links TRBV2 to TRBJ1-5, with D perhaps matching TRBD1 (6 bases). There are 13 residues in the CDR3. V lost 6 bases to trimming and J lost 7 bases, with 13 bases between them. In germline, CDR1 is SNHLY, CDR2 FYNNEI. The CDR3 loop reads CASRREGGQPQHF. The CDR3 nucleotides read TGTGCCAGCAGAAGGGAGGGGGGACAGCCCCAGCATTTT.

This clonotype showed up just a few times. V usage is TRBV4-1 and J usage is TRBJ1-5; the match to TRBD1 covers 7 bases. The V gene's germline CDR1 is MGHRA and CDR2 YSYEKL. V was pared by 4 bases and J by 7 bases, with 13 bases of the junction left unmatched. This CDR3 has 16 residues. The CDR3 nucleotides read TGCGCCAGCAGCCGGGATTTACAGGGGTTGGGGCAGCCCCAGCATTTT. The encoded protein is CASSRDLQGLGQPQHF.

This clonotype was recorded a few times. The chain carries TRBV7-2 and TRBJ2-1; a possible D gene is TRBD2 (6 bases). V was shortened by 5 bases and J by 6 bases, with 23 bases between the two germline ends. From germline, CDR1 is SGHTA and CDR2 FQGNSA. This CDR3 region has 17 residues. CDR3 DNA: TGTGCCAGCAGCCGTTCCCCCTTACGGGAGAGGGGCAATGAGCAGTTCTTC. This codes for CASSRSPLRERGNEQFF.

This clonotype was observed a few times. CDR3 sequence reads: CASKLTGPDPYNEQFF. The CDR3 DNA follows: TGTGCCAGCAAATTAACGGGCCCGGACCCTTACAATGAGCAGTTCTTC. The chain uses TRBV2 and TRBJ2-1; D is unclear. Trimming pared 7 bases from V and 4 bases from J, leaving 20 bases between. Germline CDR1 SNHLY, CDR2 FYNNEI. This CDR3 is 16 amino acids long.

The rearrangement links TRBV12-3 or TRBV12-4 to TRBJ2-5; D is perhaps TRBD1 (6 bases). The V gene lost 2 bases and the J gene lost 10 bases, with 20 bases spanning the gap. CDR3 length: 15 residues. The CDR3 DNA is TGTGCCAGCAGTTTAAGAGACCCAGGGAAGGGGGACCAGTACTTC. It encodes CASSLRDPGKGDQYF.

V gene TRBV20-1 combines with J gene TRBJ2-7, with TRBD1 as a possible D gene (6 bases). The CDR3 is 14 residues long. V dropped 4 bases and J dropped 3 bases, with 16 bases sitting between them. The V gene's germline CDR1 is DFQATT and CDR2 SNEGSKA (reference sequence). As DNA, the CDR3 is TGCAGTGCTAAATCTACAGGGTCGGACTACGAGCAGTACTTC. Translated: CSAKSTGSDYEQYF.

This clonotype occurred many times. The chain uses TRBV7-8 and TRBJ2-5, with 8 bases matching TRBD2. The length of the CDR3 is 15 residues. In germline, CDR1 is SGHVS, CDR2 FQNEAQ. Unmatched junction bases numbered 9, after V lost 5 bases and J lost 4 bases. CDR3 loop: CASSGKPGLGETQYF. As DNA, the CDR3 is TGTGCCAGCAGCGGAAAGCCGGGACTAGGAGAGACCCAGTACTTC.

CDR3 sequence: CSASHRRRAYNEQFF. The CDR3 DNA reads TGCAGTGCTAGTCATCGCCGTCGCGCCTACAATGAGCAGTTCTTC. V and J are TRBV20-1 and TRBJ2-1; D unclear. The germline V gene has CDR1 DFQATT and CDR2 SNEGSKA (reference sequence). The ends were cut back, 3 bases at V and 2 bases at J, with 14 bases in the middle. This CDR3 is built from 15 residues.

With respect to this clonotype: A read error may explain this, as a much larger clone is one base away. The rearrangement joins TRBV7-6 to TRBJ2-5, with 9 bases aligning to TRBD1. The germline CDR1 and CDR2 sequences are SGHVS and FNYEAQ. V dropped 5 bases and J dropped 5; count of bases not matched to a gene: 12. This CDR3 is built from 16 residues. The CDR3 loop reads CASSAGTGRIWETQYF. The CDR3 DNA is TGTGCCAGCAGCGCCGGGACAGGGAGAATCTGGGAGACCCAGTACTTC.

The table lists this clonotype with many counts. One end of the junction varies from germline; a read error may be responsible. The chain links TRBV5-5 to TRBJ2-1, with 13 positions matching TRBD2. Germline values: CDR1 SGHKS, CDR2 YYEKEE (reference sequence). CDR3 length equals 14 residues. Here the CDR3 reads CASSFRLAGGLSLF. Here the CDR3 DNA reads TGTGCCAGCAGCTTTAGACTAGCGGGAGGCCTTTCGCTCTTC.

The chain carries TRBV20-1 and TRBJ2-1; 11 positions agree with TRBD2. The CDR3 is 15 residues long. V lost 5 bases, J lost 7 bases, and 10 bases stayed unmatched. Looked up from germline, CDR1 is DFQATT and CDR2 is SNEGSKA (reference sequence). CDR3 nucleotide sequence: TGCAGTGCTCTAACCGGGACTAGCGGCCTAAATGAGCAGTTCTTC. Translation: CSALTGTSGLNEQFF.

This clonotype was recorded many times. The chain uses TRBV6-2 or TRBV6-3 and TRBJ2-7, with 9 bases identical to TRBD1. The V gene end was trimmed by 7 bases and the J gene end by 0 bases; junction bases not matched to a gene: 7. In germline, CDR1 is MNHEY, CDR2 SVGEGT. This CDR3 region has 15 residues. In DNA, the CDR3 is TGTGCCAGCACCCCGCTGGGACAGGGCTCCTACGAGCAGTACTTC. Translating gives CASTPLGQGSYEQYF.

The chain carries TRBV24-1 and TRBJ2-2; the D gene is possibly TRBD2 (6 bases). CDR3 length: 16 residues. CDR1 and CDR2 (germline): KGHDR, SFDVKD. The ends were cut back, 7 bases at V and 1 base at J, with 15 bases in the middle. Written as DNA, the CDR3 is TGTGCCACCAGACCCCGACTAGTGGGGAACACCGGGGAGCTGTTTTTT. Translation gives CATRPRLVGNTGELFF.

This clonotype was seen once. V and J are TRBV29-1 and TRBJ2-5; D is ambiguous. The V and J ends lost 0 bases and 9 bases respectively, with 5 bases between them. Germline CDR1 reads SQVTM; CDR2 reads ANQGSEA. The CDR3 consists of 10 residues. Written as DNA, the CDR3 is TGCAGCGTTGAAGAGGGGTCCCAGTACTTC. Protein sequence: CSVEEGSQYF.

This clonotype was seen more than once but under ten times. The chain combines TRBV6-5 with TRBJ2-1, with TRBD1 matching over 7 bases. Unmatched junction bases numbered 13, after V lost 5 bases and J lost 15 bases. The CDR3 is 13 amino acids. Germline values: CDR1 MNHEY, CDR2 SVGAGI. The CDR3 sequence: CASSRPGQLSLFF. The CDR3 coding sequence is TGTGCCAGCAGTCGCCCGGGACAGCTATCCCTGTTCTTC.

This clonotype was seen many times. This sequence joins TRBV7-2 and TRBJ2-1; the match to TRBD2 covers 8 bases. V dropped 2 bases and J dropped 12; count of bases not matched to a gene: 12. Germline CDR1 SGHTA, CDR2 FQGNSA. This CDR3 has 15 residues. DNA of the CDR3: TGTGCCAGCAGCTTAATGGCGGGAGGTTTGAGTTGGCAGTTCTTC. Its translation is CASSLMAGGLSWQFF. Full variable domain (remainder filled in from reference TRBV7-2 and TRBJ2-1): GAGVSQSPSNKVTEKGKDVELRCDPISGHTALYWYRQSLGQGLEFLIYFQGNSAPDKSGLPSDRFSAERTGGSVSTLTIQRTQQEDSAVYLCASSLMAGGLSWQFFGPGTRLTVL.

Only a few counts were recorded for this clonotype. The rearrangement links TRBV20-1 to TRBJ1-2; maybe TRBD1 (6 bases). The CDR3 is 13 amino acids. Trimming left V 3 bases short and J 4 bases short, with 12 bases between. Germline CDR1 reads DFQATT; CDR2 reads SNEGSKA (reference sequence). CDR3 sequence reads: CSASETGIYGYTF. Here the CDR3 DNA reads TGCAGTGCTAGTGAGACAGGCATCTATGGCTACACCTTC.

This clonotype has a handful of counts. This chain links TRBV20-1 with TRBJ1-2, with 7 bases fitting TRBD1. Per the germline V gene, CDR1 is DFQATT and CDR2 is SNEGSKA (reference sequence). V dropped 6 bases and J dropped 6; count of bases not matched to a gene: 4. The CDR3 consists of 11 residues. As DNA, the CDR3 is TGCAGTGCAAACAGGGGAGATGGCTACACCTTC. Translated: CSANRGDGYTF.